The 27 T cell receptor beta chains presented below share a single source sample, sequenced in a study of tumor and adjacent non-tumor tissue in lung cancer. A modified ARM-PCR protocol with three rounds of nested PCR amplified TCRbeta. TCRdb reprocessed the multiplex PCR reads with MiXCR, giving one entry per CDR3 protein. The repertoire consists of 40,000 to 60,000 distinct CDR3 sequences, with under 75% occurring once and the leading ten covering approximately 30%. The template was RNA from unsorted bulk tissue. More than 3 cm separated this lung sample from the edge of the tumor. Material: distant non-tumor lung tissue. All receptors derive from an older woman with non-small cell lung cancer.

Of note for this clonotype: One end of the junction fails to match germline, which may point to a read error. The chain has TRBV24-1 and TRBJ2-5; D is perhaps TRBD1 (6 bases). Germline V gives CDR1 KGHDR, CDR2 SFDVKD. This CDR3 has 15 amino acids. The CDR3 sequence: CATRETTGIQETQYF. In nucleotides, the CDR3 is TGTGCCACCCGTGAAACTACAGGGATCCAAGAGACCCAGTACTTC.

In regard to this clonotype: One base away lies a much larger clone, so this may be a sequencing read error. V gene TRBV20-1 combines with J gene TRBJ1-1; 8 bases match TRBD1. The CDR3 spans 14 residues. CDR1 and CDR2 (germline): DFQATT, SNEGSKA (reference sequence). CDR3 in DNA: TGCAGTGCGGCCGGACAGGGCTCGAACACTGTAGCTTTCTTT. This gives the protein CSAAGQGSNTVAFF.

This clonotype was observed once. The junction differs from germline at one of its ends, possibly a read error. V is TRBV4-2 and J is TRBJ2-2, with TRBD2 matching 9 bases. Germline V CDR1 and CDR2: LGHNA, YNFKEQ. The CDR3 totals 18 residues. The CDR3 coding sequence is TGTCCCAGCAGCCAAGAGTTAGCGGGAGCCGTGGACACAGGGGAGCTGTTTTTT. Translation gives CPSSQELAGAVDTGELFF.

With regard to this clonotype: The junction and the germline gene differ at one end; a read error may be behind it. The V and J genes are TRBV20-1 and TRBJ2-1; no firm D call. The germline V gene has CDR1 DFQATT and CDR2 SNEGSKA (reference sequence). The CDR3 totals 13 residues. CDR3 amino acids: CSVLPLTLDEQFF. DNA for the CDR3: TGCAGTGTCCTACCCCTTACGCTGGATGAGCAGTTCTTT.

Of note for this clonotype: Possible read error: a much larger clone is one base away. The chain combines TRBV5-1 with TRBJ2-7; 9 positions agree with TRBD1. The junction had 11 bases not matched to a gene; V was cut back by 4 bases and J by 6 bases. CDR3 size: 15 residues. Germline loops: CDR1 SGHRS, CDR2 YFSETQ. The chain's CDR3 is CASSPVTGGMGEQYF. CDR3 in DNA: TGCGCCAGCAGCCCGGTGACAGGGGGAATGGGCGAGCAGTACTTC. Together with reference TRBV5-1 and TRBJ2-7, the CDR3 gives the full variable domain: KAGVTQTPRYLIKTRGQQVTLSCSPISGHRSVSWYQQTPGQGLQFLFEYFSETQRNKGNFPGRFSGRQFSNSRSEMNVSTLELGDSALYLCASSPVTGGMGEQYFGPGTRLTVT.

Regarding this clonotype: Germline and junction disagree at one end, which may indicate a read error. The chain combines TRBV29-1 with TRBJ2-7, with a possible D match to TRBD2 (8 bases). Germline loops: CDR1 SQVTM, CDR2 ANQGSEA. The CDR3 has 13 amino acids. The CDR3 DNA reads TGCAGTGCCGGGAGGGGGCTGTGCTACGAGCAATACTTC. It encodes CSAGRGLCYEQYF.

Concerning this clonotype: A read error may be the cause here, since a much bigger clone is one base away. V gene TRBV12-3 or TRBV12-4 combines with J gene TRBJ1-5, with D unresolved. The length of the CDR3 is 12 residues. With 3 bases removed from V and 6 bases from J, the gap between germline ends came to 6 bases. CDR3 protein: CASSFLGQPQHF. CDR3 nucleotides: TGTGCCAGCAGTTTTTTGGGTCAGCCCCAGCATTTT.

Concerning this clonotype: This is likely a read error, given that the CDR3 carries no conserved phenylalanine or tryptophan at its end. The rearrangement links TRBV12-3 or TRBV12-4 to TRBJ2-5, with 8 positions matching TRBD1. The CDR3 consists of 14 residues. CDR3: CASSIRTGKETQYL. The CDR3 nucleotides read TGTGCTAGCAGTATCAGGACAGGGAAGGAGACCCAGTACTTA.

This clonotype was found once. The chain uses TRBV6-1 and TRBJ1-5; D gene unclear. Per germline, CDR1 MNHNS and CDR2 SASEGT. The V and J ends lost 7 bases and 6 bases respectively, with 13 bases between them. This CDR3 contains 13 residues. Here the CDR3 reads CASNLNGSQPQHF. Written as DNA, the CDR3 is TGTGCCAGCAACTTGAACGGAAGTCAGCCCCAGCATTTT.

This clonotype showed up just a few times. In nucleotides, the CDR3 is TGTGCCAACAGCCAACCCCAATGGGAGGGCCAAGAGACCCAGTACTTC. Its protein is CANSQPQWEGQETQYF. The rearrangement uses TRBV6-5 and TRBJ2-5; 7 bases align to TRBD2. Trimming at V came to 10 bases and at J to 1 base, leaving 15 bases not matched to a gene. The CDR3 length is 16 residues. CDR1 is MNHEY and CDR2 is SVGAGI in the germline V gene.

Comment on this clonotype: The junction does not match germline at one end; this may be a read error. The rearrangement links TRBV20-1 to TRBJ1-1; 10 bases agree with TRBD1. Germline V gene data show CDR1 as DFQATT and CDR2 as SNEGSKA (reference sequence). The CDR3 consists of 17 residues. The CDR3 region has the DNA TGCAGTGCTGGAGATAGACAGGGGGCGTTTATGAACACTGAAACTTTCTTT. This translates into CSAGDRQGAFMNTETFF.

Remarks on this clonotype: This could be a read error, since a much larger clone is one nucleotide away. CDR3 amino acids: CASSGLENELFF. The CDR3 DNA sequence: TGCGCCAGCAGCGGCTTAGAGAATGAGCTGTTCTTC. The rearrangement joins TRBV5-1 to TRBJ2-1; D is unresolved. Germline V gene sequence: CDR1 SGHRS, CDR2 YFSETQ. The CDR3 length is 12 residues.

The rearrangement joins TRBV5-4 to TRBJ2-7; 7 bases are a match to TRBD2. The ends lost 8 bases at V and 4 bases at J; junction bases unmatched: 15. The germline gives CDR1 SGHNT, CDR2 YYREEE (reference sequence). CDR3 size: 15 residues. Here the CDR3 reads CASSKVGGEEYEQYF. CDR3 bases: TGTGCCAGTAGCAAGGTGGGGGGGGAAGAGTACGAGCAGTACTTC. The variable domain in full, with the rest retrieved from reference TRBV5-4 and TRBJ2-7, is ETGVTQSPTHLIKTRGQQVTLRCSSQSGHNTVSWYQQALGQGPQFIFQYYREEENGRGNFPPRFSGLQFPNYSSELNVNALELDDSALYLCASSKVGGEEYEQYFGPGTRLTVT.

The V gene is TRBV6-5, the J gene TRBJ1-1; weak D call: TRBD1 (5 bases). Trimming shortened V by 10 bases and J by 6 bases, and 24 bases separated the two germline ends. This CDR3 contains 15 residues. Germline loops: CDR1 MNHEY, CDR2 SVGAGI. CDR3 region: CANSSRPPWGAEAFF. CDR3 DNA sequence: TGTGCCAACAGCTCCCGGCCCCCGTGGGGGGCTGAAGCTTTCTTT.

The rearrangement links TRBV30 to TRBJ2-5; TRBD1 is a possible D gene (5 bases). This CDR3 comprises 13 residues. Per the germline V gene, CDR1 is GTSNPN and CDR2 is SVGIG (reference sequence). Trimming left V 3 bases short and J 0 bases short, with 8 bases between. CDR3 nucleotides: TGTGCCTGGAGATGGGGCCACCAAGAGACCCAGTACTTC. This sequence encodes CAWRWGHQETQYF.

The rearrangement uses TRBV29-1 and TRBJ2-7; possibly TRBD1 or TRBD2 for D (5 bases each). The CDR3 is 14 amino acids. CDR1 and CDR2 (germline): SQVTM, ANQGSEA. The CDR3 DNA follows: TGCGGCGCCGCTAACTGGGACGGTTCCTACGAGCAGTACTTC. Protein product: CGAANWDGSYEQYF.

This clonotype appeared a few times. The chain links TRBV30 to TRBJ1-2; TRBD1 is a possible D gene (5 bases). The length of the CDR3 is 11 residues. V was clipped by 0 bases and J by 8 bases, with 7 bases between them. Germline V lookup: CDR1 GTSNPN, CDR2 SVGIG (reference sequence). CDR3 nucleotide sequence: TGTGCCTGGAGTGTACGGGGGGGCTACACCTTC. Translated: CAWSVRGGYTF.

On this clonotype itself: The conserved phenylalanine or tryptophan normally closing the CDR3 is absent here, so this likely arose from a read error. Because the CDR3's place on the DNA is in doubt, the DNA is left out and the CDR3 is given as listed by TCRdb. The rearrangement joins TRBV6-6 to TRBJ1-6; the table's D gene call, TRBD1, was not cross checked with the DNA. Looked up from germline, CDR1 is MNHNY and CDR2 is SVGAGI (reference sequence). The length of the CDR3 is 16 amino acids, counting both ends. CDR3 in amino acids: CASSYGTGGFNSPFHS.

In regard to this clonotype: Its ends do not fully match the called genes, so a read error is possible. DNA for the CDR3: TGTGCCAGTAGTGCAGTACTCTACGAGCAGTACTTC. As protein: CASSAVLYEQYF. V usage is TRBV6-1 and J usage is TRBJ2-7, with D uncertain. Germline V gene data show CDR1 as MNHNS and CDR2 as SASEGT. The CDR3 runs 12 residues.

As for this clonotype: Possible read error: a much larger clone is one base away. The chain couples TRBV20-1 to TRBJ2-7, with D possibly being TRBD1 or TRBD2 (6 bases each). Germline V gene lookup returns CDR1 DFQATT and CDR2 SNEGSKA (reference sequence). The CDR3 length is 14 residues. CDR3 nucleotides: TGCAGTGCTTACGGGGGATCAGGGGCCTACGATCAGTACTTC. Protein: CSAYGGSGAYDQYF.

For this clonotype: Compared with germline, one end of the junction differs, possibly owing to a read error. The CDR3 here is CGVRRQGINEQFF. DNA for the CDR3: TGTGGCGTAAGACGACAGGGCATAAATGAGCAGTTCTTC. The J gene is TRBJ2-1, the V gene TRBV29-1; 7 bases match TRBD1. This CDR3 has 13 amino acids. Germline-derived CDR1 and CDR2 are SQVTM and ANQGSEA.

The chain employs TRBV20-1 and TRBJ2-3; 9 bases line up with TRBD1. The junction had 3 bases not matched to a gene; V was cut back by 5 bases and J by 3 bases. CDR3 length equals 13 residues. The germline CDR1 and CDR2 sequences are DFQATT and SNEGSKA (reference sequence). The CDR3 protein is CSARTGATDTQYF. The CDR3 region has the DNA TGCAGTGCTCGGACAGGGGCTACAGATACGCAGTATTTT.

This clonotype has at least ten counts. The chain's CDR3 is CSSRRTDTQYF. The CDR3, as DNA: TGCAGTTCTCGGCGCACAGATACGCAGTATTTT. This chain links TRBV20-1 with TRBJ2-3; D remains ambiguous. The CDR3 length is 11 residues. The germline gives CDR1 DFQATT, CDR2 SNEGSKA (reference sequence). The V end lost 8 bases, the J end lost 1 base, and 7 bases lay between the germline ends.

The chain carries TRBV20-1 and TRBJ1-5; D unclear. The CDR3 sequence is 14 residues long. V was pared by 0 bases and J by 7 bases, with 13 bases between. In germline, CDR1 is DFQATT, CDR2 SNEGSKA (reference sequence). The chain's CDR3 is CSARDGSEAQPQHF. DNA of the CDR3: TGCAGTGCTAGAGACGGCAGTGAGGCCCAGCCCCAGCATTTT.

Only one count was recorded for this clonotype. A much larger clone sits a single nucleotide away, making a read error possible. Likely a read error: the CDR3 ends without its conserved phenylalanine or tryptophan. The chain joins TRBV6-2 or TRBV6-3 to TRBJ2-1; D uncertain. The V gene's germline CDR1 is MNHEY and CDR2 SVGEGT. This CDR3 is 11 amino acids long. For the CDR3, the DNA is TGTGTCAGCACTCTAGGCCATGAGCAGTTCCTC. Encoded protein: CVSTLGHEQFL.

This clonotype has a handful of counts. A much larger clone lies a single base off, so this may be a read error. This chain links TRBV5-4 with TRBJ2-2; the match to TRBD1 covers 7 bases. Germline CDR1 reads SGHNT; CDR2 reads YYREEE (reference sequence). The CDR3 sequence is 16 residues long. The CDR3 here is CASSLGGGTNTWELFF. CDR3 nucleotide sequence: TGTGCCAGCAGCTTGGGAGGGGGCACGAACACCTGGGAGCTGTTTTTT.

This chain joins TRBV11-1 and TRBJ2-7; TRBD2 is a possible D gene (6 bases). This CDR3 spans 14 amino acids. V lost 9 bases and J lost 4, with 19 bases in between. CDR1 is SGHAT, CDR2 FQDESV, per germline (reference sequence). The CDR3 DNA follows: TGTGCCAGTAGCCTCGAAGCGGGTCGATACGAGCAGTACTTC. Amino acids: CASSLEAGRYEQYF.